What follows are 32 T cell receptor beta chains derived from one specimen sequenced in a study of Graves' ophthalmopathy and Graves' hyperthyroidism. RNA transcripts were the source from which TCR beta CDR3 regions were amplified. Scientists carried out first-round RT-PCR using HTBI primers and then a second-round multiplex PCR. TCRdb re-called the multiplex PCR reads through MiXCR, storing one row per CDR3 protein. The data show roughly 500,000 distinct CDR3 sequences, approximately 15% seen once. The specimen was blood. These TCRs come from a woman in her 30s with Graves' ophthalmopathy.

Concerning this clonotype: This clone may be a read error of a much larger clone one base away. V is TRBV3-1 and J is TRBJ1-1, with D maybe TRBD1 (6 bases). The CDR3 has 15 amino acids. Germline loops: CDR1 LGHDT, CDR2 YNNKEL (reference sequence). The CDR3 nucleotides read TGTGCCAGCAGCACACAGGGACAACGGAACACTGAAGCTTGCTTT. It encodes CASSTQGQRNTEACF.

This clonotype appeared a few times. The V gene is TRBV9, the J gene TRBJ1-5; the D is unclear. CDR3 length: 13 amino acids. CDR1 SGDLS and CDR2 YYNGEE come from the germline V gene. With 0 bases removed from V and 5 bases from J, the gap between germline ends came to 6 bases. CDR3 DNA: TGTGCCAGCAGCGTAGATCTCGATCAGCCCCAGCATTTT. It yields the protein CASSVDLDQPQHF.

This clonotype was seen only a few times. The J gene is TRBJ2-2, the V gene TRBV28, with 14 bases lining up with TRBD2. Germline CDR1 MDHEN, CDR2 SYDVKM. V lost 9 bases to trimming and J lost 0 bases; unmatched junction nucleotides: 9. The CDR3 loop spans 18 amino acids. The chain's CDR3 is CASSPWGLAGANTGELFF. In DNA, the CDR3 is TGTGCCAGTAGTCCATGGGGACTAGCGGGGGCGAACACCGGGGAGCTGTTTTTT.

This clonotype has a handful of counts. The chain combines TRBV27 with TRBJ2-7; the match to TRBD2 covers 8 bases. Losses at the gene ends were 6 bases for V and 0 bases for J; bases not matched to a gene: 7. This CDR3 region has 15 residues. Germline lookup yields CDR1 MNHEY and CDR2 SMNVEV (reference sequence). This chain's CDR3 is CASRRISGISYEQYF. The CDR3 DNA reads TGTGCCAGCAGAAGGATTAGCGGGATCTCCTACGAGCAGTACTTC.

This clonotype was recorded at least ten times. The chain joins TRBV18 to TRBJ2-5; possibly TRBD2 for D (6 bases). The CDR3 is 16 amino acids. Germline values: CDR1 KGHSH, CDR2 LQKENI. The V gene lost 3 bases and the J gene lost 5 bases, with 19 bases spanning the gap. This chain's CDR3 is CASSPTRGGMMETQYF. Here the CDR3 DNA reads TGTGCCAGCTCACCTACTAGAGGCGGGATGATGGAGACCCAGTACTTC.

There are many counts of this clonotype. J is TRBJ2-5 and V is TRBV9, with 9 bases matching TRBD1. There are 14 residues in the CDR3. After removal of 4 bases from V and 3 bases from J, the junction contained 4 bases not matched to a gene. Germline CDR1 SGDLS, CDR2 YYNGEE. DNA of the CDR3: TGTGCCAGCAGCCTCAGGACAGGGGAAGAGACCCAGTACTTC. It yields the protein CASSLRTGEETQYF.

The CDR3 DNA is TGTGCCAGCAGCCCTCCAACCAGCTCCTACGAGCAGTACTTC. Amino acid sequence: CASSPPTSSYEQYF. This chain connects TRBV3-1 to TRBJ2-7; D not resolved. The V and J ends lost 4 bases and 0 bases respectively, with 10 bases between them. Germline CDR1 reads LGHDT; CDR2 reads YNNKEL (reference sequence). The CDR3 is 14 residues long.

The table lists this clonotype with many counts. This chain links TRBV29-1 with TRBJ1-1; unclear D gene. This CDR3 comprises 12 residues. Looked up from germline, CDR1 is SQVTM and CDR2 is ANQGSEA. Trimming stripped 5 bases from V and 2 bases from J, with 9 bases between. The CDR3 loop is CSVSDLNTEAFF. CDR3 DNA sequence: TGCAGCGTTTCCGACTTAAACACTGAAGCTTTCTTT. Filled out from reference TRBV29-1 and TRBJ1-1, the complete variable domain reads SAVISQKPSRDICQRGTSLTIQCQVDSQVTMMFWYRQQPGQSLTLIATANQGSEATYESGFVIDKFPISRPNLTFSTLTVSNMSPEDSSIYLCSVSDLNTEAFFGQGTRLTVV.

This clonotype has at least ten counts. The chain recombines TRBV29-1 with TRBJ1-5, with a tentative D call TRBD1 (5 bases). The CDR3 spans 13 residues. Germline V lookup: CDR1 SQVTM, CDR2 ANQGSEA. The V end was cut by 5 bases, the J end by 5 bases, with 13 bases between. The CDR3 protein is CSVRDGGDQPQHF. The CDR3 region has the DNA TGCAGCGTTAGGGACGGGGGGGATCAGCCCCAGCATTTT.

This clonotype was observed at least ten times. The chain carries TRBV19 and TRBJ1-1; D is uncertain. Between the trimmed V and J ends, which lost 0 bases and 1 base, there was a span of 9 bases. The CDR3 contains 15 residues. From germline, CDR1 is LNHDA and CDR2 SQIVND (reference sequence). CDR3 loop: CASSIDPGRNTEAFF. The CDR3 nucleotides are TGTGCCAGTAGTATAGATCCCGGGAGGAACACTGAAGCTTTCTTT.

This clonotype was counted only a few times. The CDR3 sequence: CASSPRFGGQNSPLHF. In nucleotides, the CDR3 is TGCGCCAGCAGCCCGCGGTTCGGGGGGCAGAATTCACCCCTCCACTTT. The V gene is TRBV4-1, the J gene TRBJ1-6, with D maybe TRBD1 (6 bases). From germline, CDR1 is MGHRA and CDR2 YSYEKL. The CDR3 contains 16 residues. Trimming shortened V by 4 bases and J by 7 bases, and 17 bases separated the two germline ends.

This chain connects TRBV7-2 to TRBJ1-2, with no clear D. With 8 bases removed from V and 8 bases from J, the gap between germline ends came to 12 bases. The CDR3 is made up of 11 amino acids. The germline V gene has CDR1 SGHTA and CDR2 FQGNSA. In nucleotides, the CDR3 is TGTGCCAGCTTCGGAGGCTGGGGCTACACCTTC. This encodes CASFGGWGYTF.

This clonotype was seen ten or more times. This chain joins TRBV28 and TRBJ1-5; D remains unclear. Looked up from germline, CDR1 is MDHEN and CDR2 is SYDVKM. V was pared by 6 bases and J by 7 bases, with 22 bases between. This CDR3 is built from 16 residues. CDR3 in amino acids: CASSPRRGGLGQPQHF. In DNA, the CDR3 is TGTGCCAGCAGCCCCCGGAGAGGCGGGCTTGGACAGCCCCAGCATTTT. The full variable domain, with the rest looked up from reference TRBV28 and TRBJ1-5, is DVKVTQSSRYLVKRTGEKVFLECVQDMDHENMFWYRQDPGLGLRLIYFSYDVKMKEKGDIPEGYSVSREKKERFSLILESASTNQTSMYLCASSPRRGGLGQPQHFGDGTRLSIL.

This sequence joins TRBV20-1 and TRBJ2-7, with D possibly matching TRBD2 (5 bases). The germline V gene encodes CDR1 DFQATT and CDR2 SNEGSKA (reference sequence). This CDR3 has 14 amino acids. Trimming removed 0 bases at V and 3 bases at J, with 12 bases between. CDR3 residues: CSARDGADFYEQYF. The CDR3 DNA reads as TGCAGTGCTAGAGATGGCGCGGACTTCTACGAGCAGTACTTC.

This chain joins TRBV19 and TRBJ1-2; D perhaps matches TRBD1 (6 bases). The length of the CDR3 is 14 residues. With 2 bases removed from V and 4 bases from J, the gap between germline ends came to 11 bases. In germline, CDR1 is LNHDA, CDR2 SQIVND (reference sequence). Written as DNA, the CDR3 is TGTGCCAGTAGTATAACAGGGCAGACCTATGGCTACACCTTC. Protein product: CASSITGQTYGYTF.

This clonotype was observed many times. In DNA form, the CDR3 reads TGTGCCATCAGAGCATCCGGGACAGGGAACACTGAAGCTTTCTTT. Translation gives CAIRASGTGNTEAFF. The J gene is TRBJ1-1, the V gene TRBV10-3; TRBD1 aligns across 8 bases. This CDR3 region has 15 residues. Germline CDR1 reads ENHRY; CDR2 reads SYGVKD. The trim removed 6 bases at V and 1 base at J, leaving 7 bases unmatched.

This clonotype was seen repeatedly, ten times or more. The CDR3 sequence is CASSSQGGGAKNIQYF. In nucleotides, the CDR3 is TGCGCCAGCAGCTCACAGGGAGGAGGTGCCAAAAACATTCAGTACTTC. The chain joins TRBV5-1 to TRBJ2-4; TRBD1 or TRBD2 may be the D gene (6 bases each). V lost 3 bases and J 1 base, leaving 14 bases between the germline ends. Germline loops: CDR1 SGHRS, CDR2 YFSETQ. The CDR3 extends over 16 amino acids.

The table lists this clonotype with a count of one. The V call is TRBV19, the J call TRBJ2-7; 11 bases line up with TRBD2. J gave up 7 bases and V 5 bases, and 7 bases lay outside the gene matches. In germline, CDR1 is LNHDA, CDR2 SQIVND (reference sequence). The CDR3 spans 14 residues. Here the CDR3 DNA reads TGTGCCAGTAGTTTTACTAGCGGGGGCTCGGAGCAGTACTTC. Protein: CASSFTSGGSEQYF.

The chain combines TRBV6-2 or TRBV6-3 with TRBJ1-1; D remains unclear. Deletions cut 0 bases from V and 1 base from J, with 6 bases between. Germline loops: CDR1 MNHEY, CDR2 SVGEGT. This CDR3 region has 14 residues. CDR3 DNA sequence: TGTGCCAGCAGTTACTCAGAAGCGAACACTGAAGCTTTCTTT. Translated, it gives CASSYSEANTEAFF.

With respect to this clonotype: At one end, the junction sequence differs from germline, possibly due to a read error. The gene calls are TRBV6-2 or TRBV6-3 and TRBJ2-7; TRBD1 matches 10 bases. CDR1 is MNHEY, CDR2 SVGEGT, per germline. The CDR3 contains 14 residues. The CDR3 region is CASSYGTGVYEHYF. The CDR3 bases are TGTGCCAGCAGTTACGGGACAGGGGTGTACGAGCATTACTTC.

This clonotype was counted a few times. V is TRBV6-1 and J is TRBJ2-7, with TRBD1 as a possible D gene (5 bases). Germline CDR1 MNHNS, CDR2 SASEGT. The CDR3 sequence is 13 residues long. V lost 8 bases to trimming and J lost 2 bases, with 13 bases between them. This chain's CDR3 is CASGRQYPYEQYF. The CDR3, as DNA: TGTGCCAGCGGTAGACAGTATCCCTACGAGCAGTACTTC.

The table lists this clonotype with many counts. The rearrangement links TRBV6-1 to TRBJ1-1; D ambiguous. The CDR3 covers 15 residues. CDR1 and CDR2 (germline): MNHNS, SASEGT. Trimming left V 5 bases short and J 1 base short, with 14 bases between. CDR3 residues: CASSPQPTPNTEAFF. The CDR3 nucleotides read TGTGCCAGCAGTCCCCAGCCGACCCCGAACACTGAAGCTTTCTTT.

This clonotype was counted at least ten times. The chain recombines TRBV5-1 with TRBJ2-2; TRBD1 or TRBD2 may be the D gene (5 bases each). The CDR3 sequence is 15 residues long. Per germline, CDR1 SGHRS and CDR2 YFSETQ. Trimming took off 4 bases at V and 4 bases at J, with 14 bases between the two ends. The CDR3 DNA follows: TGCGCCAGCAGCGAGGGGACGGGCGGCACCGGGGAGCTGTTTTTT. The encoded protein is CASSEGTGGTGELFF. The whole variable domain, filled in from reference TRBV5-1 and TRBJ2-2, reads KAGVTQTPRYLIKTRGQQVTLSCSPISGHRSVSWYQQTPGQGLQFLFEYFSETQRNKGNFPGRFSGRQFSNSRSEMNVSTLELGDSALYLCASSEGTGGTGELFFGEGSRLTVL.

The rearrangement joins TRBV3-1 to TRBJ1-3, with D perhaps TRBD1 (5 bases). The length of the CDR3 is 14 residues. Trimming removed 8 bases from V and 0 bases from J, with 11 bases in between. The germline gives CDR1 LGHDT, CDR2 YNNKEL (reference sequence). As DNA, the CDR3 is TGTGCCAGCGGGGGAGGGGCCTCTGGAAACACCATATATTTT. Protein sequence: CASGGGASGNTIYF.

A remark on this clonotype: It may be a read error: a sequence one base away is much more abundant. The chain links TRBV12-3 or TRBV12-4 to TRBJ1-1; D possibly corresponds to TRBD1 (5 bases). The CDR3 loop spans 15 amino acids. CDR3: CASSLPGRSNIEACF. The CDR3, as DNA: TGTGCCAGCAGCCTCCCAGGGAGGTCGAACATTGAAGCTTGCTTT.

Many counts were recorded for this clonotype. The genes are TRBV7-6 and TRBJ2-7; D not resolved. The CDR3 is 17 amino acids. V lost 5 bases and J 3 bases, leaving 23 bases between the germline ends. Germline lookup yields CDR1 SGHVS and CDR2 FNYEAQ. The CDR3 nucleotides read TGTGCCAGCAGCCTACAACTCGGTAGCCTCACTGACTACGAGCAGTACTTC. Protein sequence: CASSLQLGSLTDYEQYF.

This clonotype was counted many times. The CDR3 bases are TGTGCCAGCAGCTTAACCGGACAGGGGGCTGATGGCTACACCTTC. The encoded protein is CASSLTGQGADGYTF. The chain carries TRBV7-9 and TRBJ1-2; 11 bases align to TRBD1. V gave up 2 bases and J gave up 6 bases; unmatched junction bases: 5. The CDR3 loop spans 15 amino acids. Germline CDR1 and CDR2: SEHNR and FQNEAQ (reference sequence). Using reference TRBV7-9 and TRBJ1-2 for the parts outside the CDR3, the full variable domain is DTGVSQNPRHKITKRGQNVTFRCDPISEHNRLYWYRQTLGQGPEFLTYFQNEAQLEKSRLLSDRFSAERPKGSFSTLEIQRTEQGDSAMYLCASSLTGQGADGYTFGSGTRLTVV.

At least ten counts were recorded for this clonotype. CDR3 bases: TGTGCCAGCAGTACGACAGGTTTTAATCGCGGCTACACCTTC. Translation gives CASSTTGFNRGYTF. The chain recombines TRBV27 with TRBJ1-2; D is possibly TRBD1 (6 bases). The CDR3 loop spans 14 amino acids. The germline V gene has CDR1 MNHEY and CDR2 SMNVEV (reference sequence). Trimming pared 5 bases from V and 8 bases from J, leaving 18 bases between.

Ten or more counts support this clonotype. The V and J genes are TRBV5-1 and TRBJ1-1; weak D call: TRBD1 (5 bases). Trimming stripped 4 bases from V and 1 base from J, with 20 bases between. CDR3 size: 17 residues. Germline V lookup: CDR1 SGHRS, CDR2 YFSETQ. The CDR3 DNA reads TGCGCCAGCAGCCCTGACAGTCATCACCGGGGGAACACTGAAGCTTTCTTT. This codes for CASSPDSHHRGNTEAFF.

This clonotype was found many times. The chain couples TRBV9 to TRBJ1-1; 7 bases align to TRBD1. V trimming: 4 bases; J trimming: 7 bases; junction bases outside the gene matches: 10. Germline V gene sequence: CDR1 SGDLS, CDR2 YYNGEE. This CDR3 is built from 14 residues. CDR3 nucleotide sequence: TGTGCCAGCAGCTCTACCGGGACAGCTAGTGAAGCTTTCTTT. This encodes CASSSTGTASEAFF.

This clonotype was seen at least ten times. This chain joins TRBV28 and TRBJ1-3; D not certain. Germline V gene lookup returns CDR1 MDHEN and CDR2 SYDVKM. Trimming cost V 6 bases and J 7 bases, with 7 bases left between them. The CDR3 length is 11 residues. In DNA, the CDR3 is TGTGCCAGCAGGGGATTCAACACCATATATTTT. It translates to CASRGFNTIYF.

Comment on this clonotype: This sequence may be a read error, since a much larger clone differs from it by one base. This chain joins TRBV7-9 and TRBJ2-7; TRBD2 matches 9 bases. The germline gives CDR1 SEHNR, CDR2 FQNEAQ (reference sequence). The CDR3 sequence is 14 residues long. The CDR3 sequence is CVSTDPRSGSEQYF. The CDR3 nucleotides are TGTGTCAGCACCGACCCCCGTAGCGGGAGCGAGCAGTACTTC.